Presented here are 19 T cell receptor beta chains from one specimen sequenced in a study of blood T cell repertoires in COVID-19. TCRdb's copy holds only in-frame clones and misses some; the assay was immunoSEQ multiplex PCR. The sample carries approximately 170,000 clones, around four fifths recorded once. The sequenced sample consisted of PBMCs or T cells enriched from blood (not recorded which). These receptor sequences come from a woman in her forties or fifties who had recovered from COVID-19.

In regard to this clone: A junction boundary mismatches the germline segment, possibly from a read error. The V and J genes are TRBV7-7 and TRBJ1-1, with D uncertain. Germline CDR1 and CDR2: SSHAT and FNYEAQ (reference sequence). This CDR3 has 13 residues. The CDR3 coding sequence is TGTGCTAGCAGCCCGGGAGGGCCCACTGAAGCTTTCTTT. Its translation is CASSPGGPTEAFF. The whole variable domain, remainder taken from reference TRBV7-7 and TRBJ1-1, is GAGVSQSPRYKVTKRGQDVTLRCDPISSHATLYWYQQALGQGPEFLTYFNYEAQPDKSGLPSDRFSAERPEGSISTLTIQRTEQRDSAMYRCASSPGGPTEAFFGQGTRLTVV.

This clone was observed at least ten times. This chain joins TRBV19 and TRBJ1-6; D is possibly TRBD1 (6 bases). The ends were cut back, 2 bases at V and 7 bases at J, with 18 bases in the middle. The CDR3 totals 17 residues. In germline, CDR1 is LNHDA, CDR2 SQIVND (reference sequence). The CDR3 sequence is CASSIPPGAGANSPLHF. The CDR3, as DNA: TGTGCCAGTAGTATACCCCCCGGGGCAGGGGCGAATTCACCCCTCCACTTT.

The gene calls are TRBV3-1 (or the pseudogene TRBV3-2) and TRBJ2-6; TRBD1 matches at 7 bases. The CDR3 runs 18 residues. The ends lost 3 bases at V and 0 bases at J; junction bases unmatched: 8. Per germline, CDR1 LGHDT and CDR2 YNNKEL (reference sequence). DNA for the CDR3: TGTGCCAGCAGCCAGACAGGGTCCTCCTTCTCTGGGGCCAACGTCCTGACTTTC. Its protein product is CASSQTGSSFSGANVLTF.

This chain links TRBV10-3 with TRBJ1-5; 8 nucleotides agree with TRBD1. V lost 0 bases and J lost 9; bases outside the gene matches: 7. Germline CDR1 and CDR2: ENHRY and SYGVKD. This CDR3 region has 15 residues. CDR3 nucleotide sequence: TGTGCCATCAGTGAGTCGGTCCAGGGGGCGCGGCCCCAGCATTTT. The encoded protein is CAISESVQGARPQHF.

This clone was picked up one time. The rearrangement joins TRBV7-8 to TRBJ2-1, with 8 bases aligning to TRBD2. Germline V CDR1 and CDR2: SGHVS, FQNEAQ. The junction had 2 bases not matched to a gene; V was cut back by 5 bases and J by 2 bases. The CDR3 covers 14 residues. The DNA of the CDR3 is TGTGCCAGCAGCCCGGGACTAGCCTACAATGAGCAGTTCTTC. Translation gives CASSPGLAYNEQFF.

The rearrangement links TRBV28 to TRBJ2-5, with D possibly being TRBD1 (6 bases). Germline V gene lookup returns CDR1 MDHEN and CDR2 SYDVKM. This CDR3 has 12 amino acids. V lost 7 bases, J lost 5 bases, and 11 bases lay in between. The CDR3 nucleotides read TGTGCCAGCACAGGGGCGTGGGAGACCCAGTACTTC. Translated, it gives CASTGAWETQYF.

The DNA for the CDR3 is TGTGCCAGCAGCAAAGTCCGGAGGGATACGCAGTATTTT. Encoded protein: CASSKVRRDTQYF. The chain carries TRBV21-1 and TRBJ2-3; the table's D call, TRBD2, has no DNA check behind it. TRBV21-1 is described as a pseudogene. The CDR3 contains 13 residues.

This clone has just a few counts. The chain is built from TRBV4-3 and TRBJ2-3; D remains ambiguous. The CDR3 spans 17 residues. CDR1 is LGHNA, CDR2 YSLEER, per germline. The V and J ends lost 1 base and 0 bases respectively, with 14 bases between them. CDR3 region: CASSQGSQRSSTDTQYF. The CDR3 DNA follows: TGCGCCAGCAGCCAAGGGTCGCAGCGCTCTAGCACAGATACGCAGTATTTT.

The J gene is TRBJ2-1, the V gene TRBV19, with a tentative D call TRBD2 (5 bases). This CDR3 contains 16 residues. Trimming cost V 2 bases and J 4 bases, with 15 bases left between them. CDR1 and CDR2 (germline): LNHDA, SQIVND (reference sequence). CDR3 coding DNA: TGTGCCAGTAGTATAAGCTCTATCTCGGGGTACAATGAGCAGTTCTTC. It translates to CASSISSISGYNEQFF.

The chain recombines TRBV19 with TRBJ1-1, with a weak D call TRBD1 (5 bases). Trimming took off 5 bases at V and 4 bases at J, with 11 bases between the two ends. Germline assignment: CDR1 LNHDA and CDR2 SQIVND (reference sequence). This CDR3 comprises 13 residues. CDR3 bases: TGTGCCAGTAGTCAGGGAAGAGGCACTGAAGCTTTCTTT. This encodes CASSQGRGTEAFF.

The chain has TRBV5-6 and TRBJ2-7; the D is unclear. Trimming removed 1 base from V and 6 bases from J, with 11 bases in between. The CDR3 consists of 13 residues. The germline CDR1 and CDR2 sequences are SGHDT and YYEEEE. The CDR3 here is CASSLWQAIEQYF. Written as DNA, the CDR3 is TGTGCCAGCAGCTTGTGGCAGGCAATCGAGCAGTACTTC.

The chain is built from TRBV10-1 and TRBJ1-1; 9 nucleotides agree with TRBD1. Germline loops: CDR1 WNHNN, CDR2 SYGVQD (reference sequence). V dropped 3 bases and J dropped 0; count of bases not matched to a gene: 11. CDR3 length: 18 amino acids. CDR3 sequence (DNA): TGCGCCAGCAGTGAACCGACAGGGGGGAAGAGAGTGAACACTGAAGCTTTCTTT. Translating gives CASSEPTGGKRVNTEAFF.

The chain couples TRBV2 to TRBJ1-1; TRBD1 matches at 8 bases. CDR3 length equals 13 residues. The germline V gene encodes CDR1 SNHLY and CDR2 FYNNEI. Trimming cost V 4 bases and J 10 bases; bases outside gene matches: 8. CDR3 bases: TGTGCCAGCAGTGGGACAGGGTTACGTAGAGCTTTCTTT. Translation gives CASSGTGLRRAFF.

This clone has just a few counts. J is TRBJ2-3 and V is TRBV28; 13 nucleotides match TRBD2. The CDR3 contains 18 residues. The J segment lost 3 bases and the V segment lost 4 bases, leaving 10 bases of the junction unmatched. CDR1 and CDR2 (germline): MDHEN, SYDVKM. CDR3: CASSSPEGLAGRTDTQYF. CDR3 nucleotide sequence: TGTGCCAGCAGTTCGCCGGAGGGACTAGCGGGACGGACAGATACGCAGTATTTT.

The chain links TRBV7-8 to TRBJ2-1; 16 bases align to TRBD2. Looked up from germline, CDR1 is SGHVS and CDR2 is FQNEAQ. V dropped 4 bases and J dropped 15; count of bases not matched to a gene: 6. This CDR3 is built from 14 residues. CDR3 loop: CASSSGTSGGVWFF. The CDR3 DNA reads as TGTGCCAGCAGCTCAGGGACTAGCGGGGGGGTGTGGTTCTTC.

This rearrangement joins TRBV7-2 to TRBJ2-7, with a weak D call TRBD2 (5 bases). The CDR3 is 15 amino acids. V lost 5 bases and J 3 bases, leaving 17 bases between the germline ends. Germline V lookup: CDR1 SGHTA, CDR2 FQGNSA. This CDR3 reads CASSGLEGGFYEQYF. As DNA, the CDR3 is TGTGCCAGCAGCGGCCTAGAGGGCGGCTTCTACGAGCAGTACTTC.

V gene TRBV5-4 combines with J gene TRBJ2-5; 9 nucleotides agree with TRBD2. CDR3 length: 15 amino acids. CDR1 and CDR2 (germline): SGHNT, YYREEE (reference sequence). J gave up 4 bases and V 7 bases, and 11 bases lay outside the gene matches. CDR3 DNA sequence: TGTGCCAGCCGTTTGGGTGGTAGCGGGGGAGAGACCCAGTACTTC. This codes for CASRLGGSGGETQYF.

The genes are TRBV27 and TRBJ1-1; D is unclear. Trimming removed 4 bases from V and 1 base from J, with 19 bases in between. This CDR3 contains 17 residues. In germline, CDR1 is MNHEY, CDR2 SMNVEV (reference sequence). CDR3 sequence: CASSSRTGVGENTEAFF. For the CDR3, the DNA is TGTGCCAGCAGTTCCCGAACCGGGGTTGGGGAGAACACTGAAGCTTTCTTT.

Written as DNA, the CDR3 is TGTGCCAGCAGCGGTCAGGGGGCTCGTGGAAACACCATATATTTT. It specifies CASSGQGARGNTIYF. V usage is TRBV9 and J usage is TRBJ1-3, with 8 bases that match TRBD1. V trimming: 3 bases; J trimming: 3 bases; junction bases outside the gene matches: 5. This CDR3 is 15 amino acids long. The germline CDR1 and CDR2 sequences are SGDLS and YYNGEE.